This record concerns one T cell receptor (beta chain) sequence. As yet, its antigen is unknown. The assay was immunoSEQ multiplex PCR, and TCRdb's table has in-frame clones only and misses some. The sample carries roughly 250,000 clones, about 86% recorded once. CDR3 length: 14 amino acids. Germline loops: CDR1 SGHVS, CDR2 FQNEAQ. With V trimmed by 7 bases and J by 3 bases, 7 bases remained unmatched. This entry is derived from a study of cytomegalovirus exposure and HLA in healthy donors. Across the whole study: The roughly 110 validation repertoires were produced on the same platform as the 700 or so repertoires of the first cohort. This was reported in a later analysis. Study results and caveats: For most TCR sequences rarity was the rule, although some public TCRs occurred in many donors. There were three CMV-associated chains whose specificity for CMV antigens was confirmed in vitro.

Donors came from a validation cohort of over a hundred subjects, distinct from the first 666-subject cohort. Source material: PBMCs. This receptor was taken from a man aged 18 to 29 in good health and CMV-seronegative. The chain has TRBV7-8 and TRBJ1-1; 8 bases map to TRBD1. The CDR3 protein is CASTPHRGDTEAFF. The CDR3 region has the DNA TGTGCCAGCACCCCCCACAGGGGGGACACTGAAGCTTTCTTT.